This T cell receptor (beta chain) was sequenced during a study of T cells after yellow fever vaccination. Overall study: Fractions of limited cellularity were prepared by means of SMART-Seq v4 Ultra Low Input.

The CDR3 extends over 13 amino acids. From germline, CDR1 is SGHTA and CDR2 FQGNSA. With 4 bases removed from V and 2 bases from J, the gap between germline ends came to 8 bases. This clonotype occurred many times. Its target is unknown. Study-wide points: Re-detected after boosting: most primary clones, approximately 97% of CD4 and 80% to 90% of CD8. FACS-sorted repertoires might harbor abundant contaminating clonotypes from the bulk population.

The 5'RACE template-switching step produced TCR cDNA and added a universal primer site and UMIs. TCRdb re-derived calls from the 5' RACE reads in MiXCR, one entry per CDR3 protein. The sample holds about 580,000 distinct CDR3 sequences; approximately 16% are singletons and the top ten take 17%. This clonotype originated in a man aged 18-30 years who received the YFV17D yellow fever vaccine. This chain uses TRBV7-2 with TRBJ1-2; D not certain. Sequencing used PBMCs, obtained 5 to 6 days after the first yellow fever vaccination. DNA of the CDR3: TGTGCCAGCAGCTCGGACGGAAACTATGGCTACACCTTC. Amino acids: CASSSDGNYGYTF.